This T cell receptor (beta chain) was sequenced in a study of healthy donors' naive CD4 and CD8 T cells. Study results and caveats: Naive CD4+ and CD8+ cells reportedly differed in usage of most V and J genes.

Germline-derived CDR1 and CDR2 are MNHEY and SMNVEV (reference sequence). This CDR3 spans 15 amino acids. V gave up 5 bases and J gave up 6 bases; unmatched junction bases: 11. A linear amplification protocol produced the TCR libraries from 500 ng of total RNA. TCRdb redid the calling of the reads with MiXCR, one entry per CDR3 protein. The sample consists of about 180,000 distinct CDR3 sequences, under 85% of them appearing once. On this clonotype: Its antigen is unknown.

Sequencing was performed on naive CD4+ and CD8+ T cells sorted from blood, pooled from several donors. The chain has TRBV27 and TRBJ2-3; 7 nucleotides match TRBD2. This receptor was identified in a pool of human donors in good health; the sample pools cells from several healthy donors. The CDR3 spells CASSGTGGLVDTQYF. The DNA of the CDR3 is TGTGCCAGCAGTGGTACGGGAGGACTAGTGGATACGCAGTATTTT.